These 14 T cell receptor beta chains share one sample of origin, sequenced in a study of blood T cell repertoires in COVID-19. Profiled with immunoSEQ multiplex PCR; TCRdb holds only in-frame clones, not every one. The table shows about 180,000 clones, with roughly nine tenths occurring only once. Sequenced sample: peripheral blood. The receptors derive from a man aged 18 to 29 who had recovered from COVID-19.

V usage is TRBV19 and J usage is TRBJ2-1, with TRBD1 as a possible D gene (6 bases). Germline CDR1 reads LNHDA; CDR2 reads SQIVND (reference sequence). The CDR3 extends over 17 amino acids. Between the trimmed V and J ends, which lost 0 bases and 3 bases, there was a span of 15 bases. This CDR3 is CASSIETSGTYYNEQFF. Here the CDR3 DNA reads TGTGCCAGTAGTATAGAAACCTCCGGGACATACTACAATGAGCAGTTCTTC.

The chain has TRBV4-2 and TRBJ2-7; tentatively, D is TRBD1 (6 bases). Germline CDR1 and CDR2: LGHNA and YNFKEQ. This CDR3 region has 15 residues. V gave up 0 bases and J gave up 3 bases, with 12 bases separating them. Here the CDR3 reads CASSQDRGTSYEQYF. DNA of the CDR3: TGTGCCAGCAGCCAAGACAGGGGAACCAGCTACGAGCAGTACTTC.

The chain has TRBV9 and TRBJ2-1; 7 bases fit TRBD1. V lost 4 bases, J lost 0 bases, and 4 bases stayed unmatched. This CDR3 has 15 amino acids. Germline V lookup: CDR1 SGDLS, CDR2 YYNGEE. In nucleotides, the CDR3 is TGTGCCAGCAGCCCGACAGGGAGCTCCTACAATGAGCAGTTCTTC. Protein: CASSPTGSSYNEQFF. The variable domain in full, with the rest retrieved from reference TRBV9 and TRBJ2-1, is DSGVTQTPKHLITATGQRVTLRCSPRSGDLSVYWYQQSLDQGLQFLIQYYNGEERAKGNILERFSAQQFPDLHSELNLSSLELGDSALYFCASSPTGSSYNEQFFGPGTRLTVL.

The chain recombines TRBV12-3 or TRBV12-4 with TRBJ2-4, with D uncertain. This CDR3 is built from 13 residues. V was trimmed by 6 bases and J by 0 bases, leaving 6 bases between them. CDR3 residues: CASRILAKNIQYF. CDR3 DNA sequence: TGTGCCAGCAGAATCCTAGCCAAAAACATTCAGTACTTC.

The rearrangement joins TRBV27 to TRBJ2-7; D perhaps matches TRBD1 (6 bases). Germline-derived CDR1 and CDR2 are MNHEY and SMNVEV (reference sequence). This CDR3 is 16 amino acids long. V was cut by 2 bases and J by 0 bases, with 14 bases left in between. The CDR3 protein is CASSLRSQGVSYEQYF. The CDR3 bases are TGTGCCAGCAGTTTAAGGTCACAGGGCGTCTCCTACGAGCAGTACTTC.

V gene TRBV9 combines with J gene TRBJ2-3; TRBD1 might be the D (6 bases). The CDR3 runs to 14 residues. Germline values: CDR1 SGDLS, CDR2 YYNGEE. Between the trimmed V and J ends, which lost 4 bases and 2 bases, there was a span of 11 bases. Here the CDR3 reads CASSLGQYTDTQYF. The CDR3 bases are TGTGCCAGCAGCCTTGGACAGTACACAGATACGCAGTATTTT.

The rearrangement uses TRBV29-1 and TRBJ1-1, with D uncertain. The CDR3 is made up of 11 amino acids. V was trimmed by 5 bases and J by 0 bases, leaving 4 bases between them. Germline CDR1 SQVTM, CDR2 ANQGSEA. CDR3 DNA: TGCAGCGTTCAAATGAACACTGAAGCTTTCTTT. This sequence encodes CSVQMNTEAFF. Filled out from reference TRBV29-1 and TRBJ1-1, the complete variable domain reads SAVISQKPSRDICQRGTSLTIQCQVDSQVTMMFWYRQQPGQSLTLIATANQGSEATYESGFVIDKFPISRPNLTFSTLTVSNMSPEDSSIYLCSVQMNTEAFFGQGTRLTVV.

This chain links TRBV24-1 with TRBJ2-1, with D possibly being TRBD2 (6 bases). CDR1 is KGHDR and CDR2 is SFDVKD in the germline V gene. The CDR3 length is 14 residues. Between the trimmed V and J ends, which lost 1 base and 10 bases, there was a span of 13 bases. The CDR3 loop reads CATSDLSYGREQFF. The DNA of the CDR3 is TGTGCCACCAGTGATTTAAGTTACGGGAGAGAGCAGTTCTTC.

The V gene is TRBV6-2 or TRBV6-3, the J gene TRBJ1-3, with D unclear. The CDR3 covers 16 residues. V was trimmed by 0 bases and J by 2 bases, leaving 11 bases between them. From germline, CDR1 is MNHEY and CDR2 SVGEGT. Written as DNA, the CDR3 is TGTGCCAGCAGTTACTCGGGTCGTACAGCTGGAAACACCATATATTTT. Translated: CASSYSGRTAGNTIYF.

This clone was detected once. V and J are TRBV19 and TRBJ1-1; D gene unclear. Trimming took off 3 bases at V and 2 bases at J, with 7 bases between the two ends. The CDR3 extends over 13 amino acids. Germline V gene sequence: CDR1 LNHDA, CDR2 SQIVND (reference sequence). The CDR3 region has the DNA TGTGCCAGTAGTATGGGGAGCAACACTGAAGCTTTCTTT. As protein: CASSMGSNTEAFF.

This chain joins TRBV7-9 and TRBJ1-1, with D unresolved. The ends were cut back, 2 bases at V and 1 base at J, with 8 bases in the middle. There are 14 residues in the CDR3. The germline gives CDR1 SEHNR, CDR2 FQNEAQ (reference sequence). CDR3 sequence: CASSLYEGNTEAFF. In nucleotides, the CDR3 is TGTGCCAGCAGCTTATATGAGGGGAACACTGAAGCTTTCTTT.

This clone has more than one count but fewer than ten. This chain uses TRBV19 with TRBJ2-1; 8 bases fit TRBD2. Trimming removed 3 bases from V and 2 bases from J; junction bases left unmatched: 3. CDR3 size: 15 residues. Germline values: CDR1 LNHDA, CDR2 SQIVND (reference sequence). CDR3 in amino acids: CASSIIAGTYNEQFF. The CDR3 DNA reads TGTGCCAGTAGTATTATAGCGGGGACCTACAATGAGCAGTTCTTC.

V usage is TRBV9 and J usage is TRBJ2-1; TRBD2 matches at 8 bases. This CDR3 comprises 16 residues. Germline lookup yields CDR1 SGDLS and CDR2 YYNGEE. The ends lost 0 bases at V and 4 bases at J; junction bases unmatched: 6. The CDR3: CASSVEVAGTYNEQFF. The CDR3 nucleotides are TGTGCCAGCAGCGTAGAGGTAGCGGGAACTTACAATGAGCAGTTCTTC. Variable domain in full (rest from reference TRBV9 and TRBJ2-1): DSGVTQTPKHLITATGQRVTLRCSPRSGDLSVYWYQQSLDQGLQFLIQYYNGEERAKGNILERFSAQQFPDLHSELNLSSLELGDSALYFCASSVEVAGTYNEQFFGPGTRLTVL.

The genes are TRBV4-2 and TRBJ1-2; D is undetermined. The CDR3 sequence is 16 residues long. Germline V gene sequence: CDR1 LGHNA, CDR2 YNFKEQ. The germline V and J ends were trimmed by 4 bases and 1 base, with 16 bases remaining between them. CDR3 sequence: CASSPEGSWGNYGYTF. The DNA of the CDR3 is TGTGCCAGCAGCCCGGAGGGCTCCTGGGGTAACTATGGCTACACCTTC.